The 28 T cell receptor beta chains reported below all come from one sample, sequenced in a study of identifying expanded T cells in peripheral blood. This table comes from immunoSEQ multiplex PCR, and its TCRdb copy is limited to in-frame clones, with some not included. The table records 45,000 to 75,000 clones, approximately 82% of them present only once. Specimen: blood. The receptors were gathered from a person aged 18-69 years in good health.

As regards this clone: An end of the junction differs from the germline gene, which may be a read error. V gene TRBV7-9 combines with J gene TRBJ1-2; perhaps TRBD1 as D (5 bases). Looked up from germline, CDR1 is SEHNR and CDR2 is FQNEAQ (reference sequence). This CDR3 has 15 amino acids. The CDR3 reads CVSSSDTLKDYGYTF. As DNA, the CDR3 is TGTGTCAGCAGCTCGGACACCCTTAAAGACTATGGCTACACCTTC.

This clone turned up a few times. The V and J genes are TRBV6-1 and TRBJ1-6; maybe TRBD1 (5 bases). The CDR3 extends over 14 amino acids. V was trimmed by 6 bases and J by 5 bases, leaving 11 bases between them. The germline V gene encodes CDR1 MNHNS and CDR2 SASEGT. The CDR3 loop reads CASSRDGNNSPLHF. Here the CDR3 DNA reads TGTGCCAGCAGCCGGGACGGGAATAATTCACCCCTCCACTTT.

The chain joins TRBV12-5 to TRBJ2-7, with D uncertain. The germline V and J ends were trimmed by 3 bases and 2 bases, with 5 bases remaining between them. The CDR3 contains 12 residues. The germline V gene encodes CDR1 LGHNT and CDR2 FRNRAP. CDR3 coding DNA: TGTGCTAGTGGTTTTCGTCCCTACGAGCAGTACTTC. Amino acids: CASGFRPYEQYF.

The J gene is TRBJ2-2, the V gene TRBV30, with 9 bases aligning to TRBD2. The germline CDR1 and CDR2 sequences are GTSNPN and SVGIG (reference sequence). Germline trimming cut 6 bases from V and 4 bases from J; bases unmatched to any gene: 3. This CDR3 is built from 13 residues. The CDR3 region is CACRREGTGELFF. CDR3 coding DNA: TGTGCCTGTCGGCGGGAGGGCACCGGGGAGCTGTTTTTT.

This clone was detected once. The rearrangement links TRBV6-1 to TRBJ1-3; D not certain. The CDR3 covers 14 residues. The V gene's germline CDR1 is MNHNS and CDR2 SASEGT. Trimming shortened V by 3 bases and J by 0 bases, and 6 bases separated the two germline ends. As DNA, the CDR3 is TGTGCCAGCAGTGATCCCCACTCTGGAAACACCATATATTTT. Its protein is CASSDPHSGNTIYF.

V usage is TRBV6-5 and J usage is TRBJ1-1; D unresolved. Trimming cost V 6 bases and J 4 bases, with 18 bases left between them. The CDR3 spans 15 residues. CDR1 is MNHEY, CDR2 SVGAGI, per germline. The CDR3: CASRRSAGLLTEAFF. For the CDR3, the DNA is TGTGCCAGCAGACGTTCTGCAGGCCTACTCACTGAAGCTTTCTTT.

This clone has only one observation. The chain combines TRBV10-2 with TRBJ2-7; D is perhaps TRBD2 (6 bases). Germline CDR1 and CDR2: WSHSY and SAAADI. The CDR3 extends over 13 amino acids. Trimming stripped 7 bases from V and 4 bases from J, with 14 bases between. The CDR3 region is CASKAGLGYEQYF. For the CDR3, the DNA is TGCGCCAGCAAGGCGGGATTGGGTTACGAGCAGTACTTC.

V and J are TRBV6-5 and TRBJ1-1; TRBD1 is a possible D gene (5 bases). CDR1 and CDR2 (germline): MNHEY, SVGAGI. This CDR3 is built from 14 residues. Trimming removed 7 bases at V and 6 bases at J, with 18 bases between. The CDR3 sequence is CASKQRGRGAEAFF. CDR3 DNA: TGTGCCAGCAAACAAAGGGGTAGAGGCGCTGAAGCTTTCTTT.

The gene calls are TRBV7-9 and TRBJ2-1; TRBD2 agrees at 7 bases. The CDR3 consists of 15 residues. Trimming removed 5 bases from V and 9 bases from J; junction bases left unmatched: 13. The germline CDR1 and CDR2 sequences are SEHNR and FQNEAQ (reference sequence). In DNA form, the CDR3 reads TGTGCCAGCAGCGGACCGCCCGGGGGGAAAGGTGAGCAGTTCTTC. Protein product: CASSGPPGGKGEQFF.

The rearrangement joins TRBV19 to TRBJ2-1, with 9 bases that match TRBD1. The CDR3 has 15 amino acids. V gave up 6 bases and J gave up 1 base; unmatched junction bases: 4. Germline V gene lookup returns CDR1 LNHDA and CDR2 SQIVND (reference sequence). The DNA of the CDR3 is TGTGCCAGTAGGCGGACAGGGGTTTCCTACAATGAGCAGTTCTTC. Its protein is CASRRTGVSYNEQFF.

The chain joins TRBV28 to TRBJ2-7, with TRBD2 identical over 10 bases. In germline, CDR1 is MDHEN, CDR2 SYDVKM. The CDR3 spans 15 residues. V trimming: 5 bases; J trimming: 4 bases; junction bases outside the gene matches: 8. In DNA form, the CDR3 reads TGTGCCAGCAGTCCCATACTAGCGGGATTGTACGAGCAGTACTTC. Amino acids: CASSPILAGLYEQYF.

J is TRBJ1-2 and V is TRBV18; D is uncertain. The V gene lost 0 bases and the J gene lost 5 bases, with 7 bases spanning the gap. Germline assignment: CDR1 KGHSH and CDR2 LQKENI. The CDR3 covers 13 residues. CDR3 amino acids: CASSPPGGYGYTF. In nucleotides, the CDR3 is TGTGCCAGCTCACCACCAGGCGGATATGGCTACACCTTC.

The chain uses TRBV30 and TRBJ1-5, with a possible D match to TRBD1 (5 bases). V was clipped by 0 bases and J by 5 bases, with 11 bases between them. Germline CDR1 and CDR2: GTSNPN and SVGIG (reference sequence). The CDR3 covers 14 residues. This CDR3 is CAWSVLQGDQPQHF. CDR3 nucleotides: TGTGCCTGGAGTGTACTTCAGGGCGATCAGCCCCAGCATTTT.

The table lists this clone with a count of one. V gene TRBV20-1 combines with J gene TRBJ1-2; a possible D gene is TRBD1 (6 bases). This CDR3 has 11 amino acids. Trimming removed 5 bases at V and 4 bases at J, with 8 bases between. In germline, CDR1 is DFQATT, CDR2 SNEGSKA (reference sequence). The CDR3 nucleotides are TGCAGTGCTCAGGGGCTCTATGGCTACACCTTC. Amino acid sequence: CSAQGLYGYTF.

A single count supports this clone. The chain couples TRBV9 to TRBJ1-6, with D uncertain. Trimming cost V 0 bases and J 10 bases, with 5 bases left between them. This CDR3 is built from 12 residues. CDR1 is SGDLS and CDR2 is YYNGEE in the germline V gene. The CDR3 protein is CASSVANSPLHF. In DNA form, the CDR3 reads TGTGCCAGCAGCGTAGCGAACTCACCCCTCCACTTT.

This clone showed up just a few times. The chain joins TRBV7-8 to TRBJ1-6, with D tentatively TRBD1 (5 bases). There are 15 residues in the CDR3. Trimming shortened V by 3 bases and J by 7 bases, and 13 bases separated the two germline ends. CDR1 and CDR2 from the germline V gene are SGHVS and FQNEAQ. The CDR3 loop is CASSFGVGGNSPLHF. The CDR3 DNA sequence: TGTGCCAGCAGCTTTGGGGTTGGGGGGAATTCACCCCTCCACTTT.

The chain uses TRBV5-6 and TRBJ1-3; D is uncertain. The length of the CDR3 is 16 residues. Germline-derived CDR1 and CDR2 are SGHDT and YYEEEE. Trimming removed 5 bases at V and 5 bases at J, with 20 bases between. The DNA for the CDR3 is TGTGCCAGCAGTAGTGGAGAGGTTCTTATGAGAAACACCATATATTTT. This sequence encodes CASSSGEVLMRNTIYF.

The chain is built from TRBV7-2 and TRBJ1-5, with TRBD1 matching 8 bases. The trim removed 5 bases at V and 7 bases at J, leaving 10 bases unmatched. The germline CDR1 and CDR2 sequences are SGHTA and FQGNSA. CDR3 length: 15 amino acids. This chain's CDR3 is CASSPEDRVYQPQHF. The CDR3 coding sequence is TGTGCCAGCAGCCCCGAGGACAGGGTCTACCAGCCCCAGCATTTT.

The chain carries TRBV5-5 and TRBJ1-5; the match to TRBD1 covers 9 bases. Germline assignment: CDR1 SGHKS and CDR2 YYEKEE (reference sequence). The CDR3 consists of 15 residues. Trimming removed 3 bases from V and 7 bases from J; junction bases left unmatched: 8. The CDR3 bases are TGTGCCAGCAGCTCCCGGGACAGGGTGGACCAGCCCCAGCATTTT. Protein sequence: CASSSRDRVDQPQHF.

The chain employs TRBV30 and TRBJ1-3; D may be TRBD1 (6 bases). With 3 bases removed from V and 1 base from J, the gap between germline ends came to 10 bases. This CDR3 has 14 residues. From germline, CDR1 is GTSNPN and CDR2 SVGIG (reference sequence). The CDR3 DNA is TGTGCCTGGAGGTCGGGGGCGTCTGGAAACACCATATATTTT. This translates into CAWRSGASGNTIYF.

The chain carries TRBV10-3 and TRBJ1-3; 7 positions match TRBD1. Germline V lookup: CDR1 ENHRY, CDR2 SYGVKD. This CDR3 has 14 amino acids. Germline trimming cut 10 bases from V and 2 bases from J; bases unmatched to any gene: 8. The chain's CDR3 is CANARDSTGNTIYF. The CDR3 DNA reads as TGTGCCAACGCCCGGGACAGCACTGGAAACACCATATATTTT.

The rearrangement joins TRBV6-4 to TRBJ2-2, with 7 bases matching TRBD2. With V trimmed by 6 bases and J by 2 bases, 6 bases remained unmatched. This CDR3 contains 15 residues. The germline V gene encodes CDR1 MRHNA and CDR2 SNTAGT. As DNA, the CDR3 is TGTGCCAGCAGCCTCAGCGGGACTAACACCGGGGAGCTGTTTTTT. This encodes CASSLSGTNTGELFF.

The rearrangement uses TRBV10-3 and TRBJ1-1, with a weak D call TRBD1 (5 bases). This CDR3 has 12 amino acids. Per germline, CDR1 ENHRY and CDR2 SYGVKD. V was trimmed by 2 bases and J by 10 bases, leaving 11 bases between them. CDR3 loop: CAISEVAGRAFF. The CDR3 bases are TGTGCCATCAGTGAGGTGGCAGGGAGAGCTTTCTTT.

This sequence joins TRBV2 and TRBJ2-5; D not certain. Trimming took 0 bases from V and 5 from J, leaving 10 bases between them. Germline CDR1 reads SNHLY; CDR2 reads FYNNEI. The CDR3 runs 14 residues. The CDR3, as DNA: TGTGCCAGCAGTGAAGCGGGCGTAGTGGAGACCCAGTACTTC. Translation gives CASSEAGVVETQYF.

The genes are TRBV30 and TRBJ2-2; the D call may be TRBD1 or TRBD2 (5 bases each). This CDR3 has 18 residues. The V end was cut by 0 bases, the J end by 0 bases, with 17 bases between. Germline values: CDR1 GTSNPN, CDR2 SVGIG (reference sequence). Written as DNA, the CDR3 is TGTGCCTGGAGTGTAGGGTGGGGGACGTACACGAACACCGGGGAGCTGTTTTTT. It encodes CAWSVGWGTYTNTGELFF.

The gene calls are TRBV5-1 and TRBJ1-6; D may be TRBD1 (5 bases). The CDR3 loop spans 14 amino acids. The V end was cut by 0 bases, the J end by 10 bases, with 11 bases between. Germline V gene lookup returns CDR1 SGHRS and CDR2 YFSETQ. CDR3 in amino acids: CASSLVGWDSPLHF. Written as DNA, the CDR3 is TGCGCCAGCAGCTTGGTAGGATGGGACTCACCCCTCCACTTT.

J is TRBJ1-4 and V is TRBV5-1, with unresolved D. The length of the CDR3 is 14 residues. Deletions cut 1 base from V and 6 bases from J, with 10 bases between. Per the germline V gene, CDR1 is SGHRS and CDR2 is YFSETQ. The DNA of the CDR3 is TGCGCCAGCAGCTTGTTCACAGATGATGAAAAACTGTTTTTT. Residues: CASSLFTDDEKLFF.

V and J are TRBV6-5 and TRBJ1-2; 8 bases line up with TRBD1. The germline CDR1 and CDR2 sequences are MNHEY and SVGAGI. V lost 5 bases to trimming and J lost 11 bases; unmatched junction nucleotides: 10. The CDR3 is 13 residues long. For the CDR3, the DNA is TGTGCCAGCAGTCTGACAGGGGCGGTATCTTACACCTTC. Its translation: CASSLTGAVSYTF.